This T cell receptor beta chain was sequenced in a study of T cells after somatic rescue of genetic block. Losses at the gene ends were 4 bases for V and 4 bases for J; bases not matched to a gene: 1. The CDR3 covers 12 residues. Per germline, CDR1 SGHNT and CDR2 YYREEE (reference sequence). Clones were read by immunoSEQ multiplex PCR, and TCRdb kept only the in-frame ones, dropping some. The repertoire includes about 63,000 clones, approximately 90% of them detected once, and approximately 3% sits in the top ten. The TCR sequence derives from a man between 40 and 49 years old. The sample was peripheral blood mononuclear cells (PBMCs). This chain links TRBV5-4 with TRBJ1-2; TRBD1 matches at 7 bases. Here the CDR3 DNA reads TGTGCCAGCAGCGGGGACAGCTATGGCTACACCTTC. Translating gives CASSGDSYGYTF. The full variable domain, its missing parts supplied by reference TRBV5-4 and TRBJ1-2, is ETGVTQSPTHLIKTRGQQVTLRCSSQSGHNTVSWYQQALGQGPQFIFQYYREEENGRGNFPPRFSGLQFPNYSSELNVNALELDDSALYLCASSGDSYGYTFGSGTRLTVV.